Listed below are T cell receptor beta chains from one sample, sequenced in a study of CD8+ T cells in alopecia areata. TCRdb's table, derived via immunoSEQ multiplex PCR, lists solely in-frame clones and lacks some. This table has around 200,000 clones, about 53% appearing once. Sequencing was performed on CD8+ T cells sorted from blood, taken at week 24, from a patient treated with tofacitinib. These receptors all stem from a human donor with alopecia areata. Both conserved end residues are part of each CDR3. The D gene is left open where the match is weak. The listing skips clone size in some rows; elsewhere it reads once, few, many or a size class.

D gene	V gene	J gene	clone size	CDR3 protein	CDR3 DNA
-	TRBV10-2	TRBJ2-7	-	CATSIQGGYEQYF	TGCGCCACCAGCATACAGGGAGGGTACGAGCAGTACTTC
-	TRBV25-1	TRBJ1-1	-	CASRAGNTEAFF	TGTGCCAGCCGAGCTGGGAACACTGAAGCTTTCTTT
TRBD1	TRBV27	TRBJ1-2	-	CASSLSAGTAYGYTF	TGTGCCAGCAGTTTATCGGCCGGGACAGCCTATGGCTACACCTTC
TRBD1	TRBV27	TRBJ1-5	-	CASGQAVNQPQHF	TGTGCCAGCGGACAGGCCGTTAATCAGCCCCAGCATTTT
-	TRBV29-1	TRBJ1-1	few	CSVVGSQAEAFF	TGCAGCGTTGTAGGGAGTCAGGCTGAAGCTTTCTTT
TRBD1	TRBV29-1	TRBJ2-7	-	CSVEDRVEGEQYF	TGCAGCGTTGAGGACAGGGTAGAAGGCGAGCAGTACTTC
TRBD2	TRBV7-2	TRBJ2-7	few	CASSSGLGAYEQYF	TGTGCCAGCAGCTCGGGACTAGGGGCTTACGAGCAGTACTTC
TRBD1	TRBV25-1	TRBJ1-1	few	CASSGPGQGSTEAFF	TGTGCCAGCAGTGGACCGGGACAGGGGAGCACTGAAGCTTTCTTT
-	TRBV27	TRBJ1-6	-	CASSLLGPNSPLHF	TGTGCCAGCAGTTTACTGGGTCCTAATTCACCCCTCCACTTT
-	TRBV5-4	TRBJ1-6	-	CASSDWSSYNSPLHF	TGTGCCAGCAGCGACTGGAGCTCCTATAATTCACCCCTCCACTTT
-	TRBV11-3	TRBJ2-7	-	CASSLNRAYEQYF	TGTGCCAGCAGCTTGAACAGAGCCTACGAGCAGTACTTC
TRBD1	TRBV5-4	TRBJ2-3	many	CASSFTGGEGYF	TGTGCCAGCAGCTTTACAGGGGGCGAGGGGTATTTT
-	TRBV10-2	TRBJ2-3	-	CASRGDPDTQYF	TGCGCCAGCAGGGGGGACCCAGATACGCAGTATTTT
-	TRBV10-3	TRBJ2-7	-	CAISEAGQTYEQYF	TGTGCCATCAGTGAGGCGGGGCAGACCTACGAGCAGTACTTC
-	TRBV6-6	TRBJ2-7	-	CASSYSIGYEQYF	TGTGCCAGCAGTTACTCGATAGGATACGAGCAGTACTTC
-	TRBV9	TRBJ1-5	-	CASSVGQAYQPQHF	TGTGCCAGCAGCGTAGGACAGGCCTATCAGCCCCAGCATTTT
TRBD1	TRBV7-9	TRBJ2-2	-	CASSPPETGDRNWSGELFF	TGTGCCAGCAGCCCGCCCGAGACAGGGGATCGGAATTGGTCCGGGGAGCTGTTTTTT
-	TRBV4-3	TRBJ1-2	once	CASSQEWGRDGYTF	TGCGCCAGCAGCCAAGAGTGGGGTAGGGATGGCTACACCTTC